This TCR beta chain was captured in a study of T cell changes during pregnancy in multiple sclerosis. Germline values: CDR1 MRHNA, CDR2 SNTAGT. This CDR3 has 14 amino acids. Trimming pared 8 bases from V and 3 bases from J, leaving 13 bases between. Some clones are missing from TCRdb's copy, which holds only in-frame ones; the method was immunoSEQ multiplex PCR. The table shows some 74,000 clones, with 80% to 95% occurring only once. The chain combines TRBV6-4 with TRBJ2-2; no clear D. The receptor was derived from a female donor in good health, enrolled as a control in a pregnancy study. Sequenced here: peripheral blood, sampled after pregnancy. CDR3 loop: CASRQRTDTGELFF. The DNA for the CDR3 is TGTGCCAGCCGTCAGCGTACGGACACCGGGGAGCTGTTTTTT.